Listed below are T cell receptor beta chains from one sample, sequenced in a study of spatial heterogeneity in lung cancer. TCRdb reprocessed the 5' RACE reads with MiXCR, giving one entry per CDR3 protein. The sample has approximately 6,200 distinct CDR3 sequences, 15% to 20% seen once. This specimen was normal lung tissue next to the tumor, taken at surgery. These receptors all come from a male donor with early-stage non-small cell lung cancer. The CDR3 runs from the conserved cysteine through the conserved F or W. Fields, in order: clone size, V gene, J gene, D gene, CDR3 DNA, CDR3 protein. D genes are given only for firm matches. Clone size is stated in some rows and not others, as once, few, many or a class when expanded.

>medium-sized|TRBV29-1|TRBJ1-1|-
TGCAGCGTTGCTGCAGGGTACACTGAAGCTTTCTTT
CSVAAGYTEAFF
>-|TRBV27|TRBJ2-3|TRBD2
TGTGCCAGCAGGAGCGGGAGGGCCCACACAGATACGCAGTATTTT
CASRSGRAHTDTQYF
>many|TRBV2|TRBJ2-7|TRBD1
TGTGCCAGCAGTAGCATGGGGACAGGGTACGAGCAGTACTTC
CASSSMGTGYEQYF
>few|TRBV11-1|TRBJ2-1|TRBD2
TGTGCCAGCAGCCTAAGACTAGCGGGGGCCCACAATGAGCAGTTCTTC
CASSLRLAGAHNEQFF
>few|TRBV4-3|TRBJ1-1|-
TGCGCCAGCAGCCAAGAGGGGTTGAACACTGAAGCTTTCTTT
CASSQEGLNTEAFF
>-|TRBV6-1|TRBJ1-5|-
TGTGCCAGCAGGGACGGAAATAGCAATCAGCCCCAGCATTTT
CASRDGNSNQPQHF
>many|TRBV27|TRBJ2-5|TRBD1
TGTGCCAGCAGTCCCCGGACAGGGGAAGAGACCCAGTACTTC
CASSPRTGEETQYF
>-|TRBV9|TRBJ1-5|-
TGTGCCAGCAGCCCCCCCGGCAGCTTGGGGCAGCCCCAGCATTTT
CASSPPGSLGQPQHF
>-|TRBV20-1|TRBJ2-3|-
TGCAGTGCTAGACGACAGACCACAGAGGATACGCAGTATTTT
CSARRQTTEDTQYF
>-|TRBV20-1|TRBJ2-1|TRBD2
TGCAGTGCTTCCGGGACTAGCGGGAGTGGAAACGGTGAGCAGTTCTTC
CSASGTSGSGNGEQFF
>few|TRBV29-1|TRBJ2-5|TRBD2
TGCAGCGTTGCGGCTAGCGGGAGTGGTGAGACCCAGTACTTC
CSVAASGSGETQYF
>-|TRBV7-2|TRBJ2-1|-
TGTGCCAGCAGCTTAGGCCAGTACAATGAGCAGTTCTTC
CASSLGQYNEQFF
>medium-sized|TRBV5-1|TRBJ2-5|TRBD2
TGCGCCAGCAGCCGTTCGTCTAGCGGGAGGGCCGGGGAGACCCAGTACTTC
CASSRSSSGRAGETQYF
>-|TRBV28|TRBJ2-7|TRBD2
TGTGCCAGCAGCTGGACTAGCGCCGAGCAGTACTTC
CASSWTSAEQYF
>-|TRBV7-2|TRBJ2-2|-
TGTGCCAGCAGCTTAGCCCCTGTGGGCGGGACCGTGGAGCTGTTTTTT
CASSLAPVGGTVELFF
>medium-sized|TRBV24-1|TRBJ2-1|TRBD1
TGTGCCACCAGTGATTTGGGGGGACAGGGTCCGAATGAGCAGTTCTTC
CATSDLGGQGPNEQFF
>-|TRBV20-1|TRBJ2-5|TRBD2
TGCAGTGCCGACTCACTAGCGGGAGCGGGTGAGACCCAGTACTTC
CSADSLAGAGETQYF